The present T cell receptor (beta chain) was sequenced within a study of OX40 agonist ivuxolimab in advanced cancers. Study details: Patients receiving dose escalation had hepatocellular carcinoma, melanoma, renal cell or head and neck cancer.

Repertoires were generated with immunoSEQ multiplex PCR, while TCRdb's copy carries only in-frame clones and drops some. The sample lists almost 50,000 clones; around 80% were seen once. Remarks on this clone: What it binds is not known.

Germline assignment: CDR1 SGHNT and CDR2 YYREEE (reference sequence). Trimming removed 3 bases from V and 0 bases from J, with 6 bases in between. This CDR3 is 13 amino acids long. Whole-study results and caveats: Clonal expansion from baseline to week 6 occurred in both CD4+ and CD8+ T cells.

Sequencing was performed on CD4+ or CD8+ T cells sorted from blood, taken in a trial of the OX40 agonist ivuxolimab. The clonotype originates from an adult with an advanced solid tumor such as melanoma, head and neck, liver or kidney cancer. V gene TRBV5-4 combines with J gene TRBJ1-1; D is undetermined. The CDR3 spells CASSWNVNTEAFF. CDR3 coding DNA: TGTGCCAGCAGCTGGAACGTGAACACTGAAGCTTTCTTT.